One sample yielded the 9 T cell receptor beta chains listed below, sequenced in a study of cytomegalovirus exposure and HLA in healthy donors. Here immunoSEQ multiplex PCR was the method, and the copy in TCRdb shows in-frame clones only, minus some. The sample contains 150,000 or so clones, almost 85% of which appear only once. The sample consisted of PBMCs. These receptors came from a man in his thirties or forties in good health and CMV-seropositive.

This sequence joins TRBV9 and TRBJ1-1, with a weak D call TRBD1 (5 bases). Germline V gene lookup returns CDR1 SGDLS and CDR2 YYNGEE. The CDR3 loop spans 13 amino acids. Trimming took off 4 bases at V and 4 bases at J, with 11 bases between the two ends. In DNA, the CDR3 is TGTGCCAGCAGCAGGGGCCCAGGCACTGAAGCTTTCTTT. This translates into CASSRGPGTEAFF.

This chain joins TRBV13 and TRBJ2-3, with D possibly being TRBD1 (6 bases). V lost 7 bases and J lost 6, with 8 bases in between. CDR1 PRHDT and CDR2 FYEKMQ come from the germline V gene (reference sequence). This CDR3 spans 11 amino acids. The CDR3 DNA sequence: TGTGCCAGCAATCAGGGGGATACGCAGTATTTT. Translating it yields CASNQGDTQYF.

This clone was picked up a small number of times. V usage is TRBV9 and J usage is TRBJ1-6; D call uncertain. The ends were cut back, 2 bases at V and 10 bases at J, with 7 bases in the middle. This CDR3 region has 12 residues. In germline, CDR1 is SGDLS, CDR2 YYNGEE. The chain's CDR3 is CASSVSGSPLHF. The DNA of the CDR3 is TGTGCCAGCAGCGTCTCGGGATCACCCCTCCACTTT.

The chain has TRBV19 and TRBJ1-4; D call uncertain. The CDR3 extends over 12 amino acids. Germline CDR1 LNHDA, CDR2 SQIVND (reference sequence). The V end lost 8 bases, the J end lost 2 bases, and 6 bases lay between the germline ends. The CDR3 coding sequence is TGTGCCAGTCATCAGACTAATGAAAAACTGTTTTTT. This translates into CASHQTNEKLFF. Full variable domain (missing parts from reference TRBV19 and TRBJ1-4): DGGITQSPKYLFRKEGQNVTLSCEQNLNHDAMYWYRQDPGQGLRLIYYSQIVNDFQKGDIAEGYSVSREKKESFPLTVTSAQKNPTAFYLCASHQTNEKLFFGSGTQLSVL.

This clone has more than one count but fewer than ten. The V and J genes are TRBV7-2 and TRBJ2-1, with D possibly TRBD2 on 5 matching bases. Trimming removed 5 bases from V and 3 bases from J, with 17 bases in between. Germline assignment: CDR1 SGHTA and CDR2 FQGNSA. This CDR3 has 16 amino acids. The CDR3 region has the DNA TGTGCCAGCAGCCTGGTTTGGCCTAGCAGCTACAATGAGCAGTTCTTC. Protein: CASSLVWPSSYNEQFF.

The CDR3 DNA reads TGTGCCACCGATCCCGGGACAGCCTACAATGAGCAGTTCTTC. This codes for CATDPGTAYNEQFF. The chain employs TRBV7-2 and TRBJ2-1, with 7 bases aligning to TRBD1. With V trimmed by 10 bases and J by 2 bases, 8 bases remained unmatched. CDR1 and CDR2 from the germline V gene are SGHTA and FQGNSA. The CDR3 sequence is 14 residues long. Using reference TRBV7-2 and TRBJ2-1 for the parts outside the CDR3, the full variable domain is GAGVSQSPSNKVTEKGKDVELRCDPISGHTALYWYRQSLGQGLEFLIYFQGNSAPDKSGLPSDRFSAERTGGSVSTLTIQRTQQEDSAVYLCATDPGTAYNEQFFGPGTRLTVL.

The chain joins TRBV6-1 to TRBJ2-1; 9 bases fit TRBD1. The length of the CDR3 is 16 residues. Germline V CDR1 and CDR2: MNHNS, SASEGT. The junction had 6 bases not matched to a gene; V was cut back by 0 bases and J by 6 bases. The CDR3 protein is CASSEALLGQGNEQFF. The CDR3 DNA follows: TGTGCCAGCAGTGAAGCGCTTCTGGGACAGGGCAATGAGCAGTTCTTC.

The CDR3 reads CASSSQVGTGSRQPQHF. The CDR3 DNA follows: TGTGCCAGCAGTTCCCAAGTGGGGACAGGGAGCCGTCAGCCCCAGCATTTT. The rearrangement uses TRBV28 and TRBJ1-5; 9 bases map to TRBD1. J gave up 6 bases and V 4 bases, and 13 bases lay outside the gene matches. The germline gives CDR1 MDHEN, CDR2 SYDVKM. The CDR3 consists of 17 residues.

V and J are TRBV5-6 and TRBJ2-7; 7 bases align to TRBD2. Trimming cost V 4 bases and J 1 base; bases outside gene matches: 5. This CDR3 is built from 14 residues. Germline CDR1 reads SGHDT; CDR2 reads YYEEEE. Here the CDR3 reads CASSGGRGSYEQYF. DNA for the CDR3: TGTGCCAGCAGCGGAGGGAGGGGTTCCTACGAGCAGTACTTC.